This T cell receptor (beta chain) appears in the sequencing data of a study of OX40 agonist ivuxolimab in advanced cancers. Profiling relied on immunoSEQ multiplex PCR, and the TCRdb table lists in-frame clones only, not all of them. The table shows 70,000 to 80,000 clones, with approximately 85% occurring only once. Trimming shortened V by 4 bases and J by 7 bases, and 17 bases separated the two germline ends. The CDR3 is 15 amino acids. In germline, CDR1 is SGHRS, CDR2 YFSETQ. The rearrangement links TRBV5-1 to TRBJ2-2; D call uncertain. The material was CD4+ or CD8+ T cells sorted from blood, obtained in a trial of the OX40 agonist ivuxolimab. This TCR was recovered from an adult with an advanced solid tumor such as melanoma, head and neck, liver or kidney cancer. CDR3 nucleotides: TGCGCCAGCAGCCCTCGAACCGTGTCGGACGGGGAGCTGTTTTTT. It codes for CASSPRTVSDGELFF.